This TCR beta chain was sequenced in a study of blood T cell repertoires in COVID-19. Germline assignment: CDR1 MDHEN and CDR2 SYDVKM. V shed 4 bases and J shed 6 bases, with 16 bases lying between them. CDR3 length: 14 residues. TCRdb's table, derived via immunoSEQ multiplex PCR, lists solely in-frame clones and lacks some. The sample shows 250,000 to 350,000 clones, 88% of them seen only once. This receptor was obtained from a woman aged 25 to 39 with COVID-19, enrolled during active disease. The sequenced sample consisted of peripheral blood. The rearrangement uses TRBV28 and TRBJ2-7; D unresolved. The CDR3 is CASSSTRPIPEQYF. The CDR3 DNA follows: TGTGCCAGCAGTTCTACGAGGCCAATTCCCGAGCAGTACTTC.